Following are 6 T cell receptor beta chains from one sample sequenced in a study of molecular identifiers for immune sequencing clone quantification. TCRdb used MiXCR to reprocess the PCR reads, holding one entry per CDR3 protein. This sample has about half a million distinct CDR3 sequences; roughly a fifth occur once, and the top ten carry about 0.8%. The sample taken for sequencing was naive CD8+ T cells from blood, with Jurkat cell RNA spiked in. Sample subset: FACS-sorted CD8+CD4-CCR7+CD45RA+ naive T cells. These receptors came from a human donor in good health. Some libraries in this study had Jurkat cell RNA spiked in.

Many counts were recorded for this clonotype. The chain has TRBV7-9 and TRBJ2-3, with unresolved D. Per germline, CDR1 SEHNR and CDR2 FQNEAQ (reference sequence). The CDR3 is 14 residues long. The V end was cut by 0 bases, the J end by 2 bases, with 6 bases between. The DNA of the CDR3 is TGTGCCAGCAGCTTAGCGGTTACCACAGATACGCAGTATTTT. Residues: CASSLAVTTDTQYF.

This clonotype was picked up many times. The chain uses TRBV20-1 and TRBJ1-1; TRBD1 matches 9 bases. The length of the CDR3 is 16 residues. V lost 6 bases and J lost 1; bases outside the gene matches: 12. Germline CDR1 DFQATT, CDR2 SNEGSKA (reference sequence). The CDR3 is CSARDREGGPNTEAFF. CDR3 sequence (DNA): TGCAGTGCAAGGGACAGGGAGGGCGGTCCGAACACTGAAGCTTTCTTT.

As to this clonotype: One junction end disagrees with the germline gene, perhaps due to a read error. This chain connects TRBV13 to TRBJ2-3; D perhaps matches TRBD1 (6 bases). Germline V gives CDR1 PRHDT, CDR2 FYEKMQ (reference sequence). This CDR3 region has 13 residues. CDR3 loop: CASSLVRTDRQYF. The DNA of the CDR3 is TGTGCCAGCAGCTTAGTCAGGACAGATAGGCAGTATTTT.

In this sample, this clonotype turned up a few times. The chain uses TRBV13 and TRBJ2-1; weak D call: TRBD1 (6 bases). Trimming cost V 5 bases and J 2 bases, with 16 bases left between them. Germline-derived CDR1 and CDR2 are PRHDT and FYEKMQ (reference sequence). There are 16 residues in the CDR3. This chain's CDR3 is CASSPNQGSTYNEQFF. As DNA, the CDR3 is TGTGCCAGCAGCCCCAACCAGGGGTCTACCTACAATGAGCAGTTCTTC.

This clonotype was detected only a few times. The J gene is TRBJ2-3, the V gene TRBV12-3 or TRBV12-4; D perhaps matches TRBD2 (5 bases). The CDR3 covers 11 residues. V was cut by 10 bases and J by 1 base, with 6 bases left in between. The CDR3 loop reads CANGGTDTQYF. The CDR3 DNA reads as TGTGCCAACGGGGGCACAGATACGCAGTATTTT.

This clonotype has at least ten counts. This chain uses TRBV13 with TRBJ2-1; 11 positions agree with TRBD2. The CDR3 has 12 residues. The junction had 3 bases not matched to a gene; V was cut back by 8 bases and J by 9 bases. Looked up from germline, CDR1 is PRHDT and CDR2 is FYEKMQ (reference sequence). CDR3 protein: CASEGTSGEQFF. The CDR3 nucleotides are TGTGCCAGCGAAGGGACTAGCGGTGAGCAGTTCTTC.